This TCR beta chain emerged from a study of T cells after yellow fever vaccination. General study results and limits: Relatively few clonotypes were ones that appeared in both CD4 and CD8 compartments.

Per germline, CDR1 MGHRA and CDR2 YSYEKL. Trimming left V 0 bases short and J 12 bases short, with 24 bases between. This CDR3 comprises 17 residues. This clonotype has a handful of counts. What it binds is unknown. MiXCR was run by TCRdb on the 5' RACE reads, yielding one entry per CDR3 protein. The top ten hold 15% to 20% of the sample, which has about 580,000 distinct CDR3 sequences, roughly a sixth seen once. This clonotype was sampled from a man younger than 35 who received the YFV17D yellow fever vaccine. The V and J genes are TRBV4-1 and TRBJ2-1; D perhaps matches TRBD1 (5 bases). This material consisted of PBMCs, taken about 5 days after the first yellow fever vaccination. CDR3 nucleotides: TGCGCCAGCAGCCAAGAATGGCGGACAAGCCGCCTTTTGGTGCAGTTCTTC. Translation: CASSQEWRTSRLLVQFF.